The 15 T cell receptor beta chains below all came from one sample that was sequenced in a study of blood T cell repertoires in COVID-19. The method was immunoSEQ multiplex PCR; TCRdb's version includes in-frame clones alone and lacks a portion of them. Among more than 150,000 clones listed, around 92% were seen once. Sequencing used peripheral blood. These receptors were collected from a man aged 60 to 69 with acute or convalescent COVID-19.

This clone appeared a single time. The chain couples TRBV6-5 to TRBJ2-7; 10 bases agree with TRBD2. The CDR3 covers 15 residues. Unmatched junction bases numbered 3, after V lost 0 bases and J lost 4 bases. Germline V CDR1 and CDR2: MNHEY, SVGAGI. Written as DNA, the CDR3 is TGTGCCAGCAGTTACTCGACTAGCGGGTTTTACGAGCAGTACTTC. It codes for CASSYSTSGFYEQYF.

This clone came up a few times. The gene calls are TRBV14 and TRBJ1-2; D unresolved. The CDR3 extends over 13 amino acids. The germline V gene has CDR1 SGHDN and CDR2 FVKESK. The V end was cut by 0 bases, the J end by 8 bases, with 10 bases between. CDR3: CASSQDRRFGYTF. CDR3 coding DNA: TGTGCCAGCAGCCAAGATCGGCGGTTCGGCTACACCTTC.

The genes are TRBV5-1 and TRBJ2-5; 12 nucleotides agree with TRBD2. V lost 5 bases and J lost 2; bases outside the gene matches: 7. Germline lookup yields CDR1 SGHRS and CDR2 YFSETQ. There are 16 residues in the CDR3. The CDR3 DNA follows: TGCGCCAGCAGGGAAGGACTAGCGGGGCCACAAGAGACCCAGTACTTC. Protein sequence: CASREGLAGPQETQYF.

The chain joins TRBV4-2 to TRBJ1-2; no clear D gene. The CDR3 loop spans 16 amino acids. Germline values: CDR1 LGHNA, CDR2 YNFKEQ. Trimming shortened V by 0 bases and J by 4 bases, and 15 bases separated the two germline ends. The CDR3 DNA reads TGTGCCAGCAGCCAAGATAGAAACCTCCTCACCTATGGCTACACCTTC. As protein: CASSQDRNLLTYGYTF.

The chain recombines TRBV30 with TRBJ1-5; the match to TRBD1 covers 7 bases. CDR3 length equals 14 residues. The V and J ends lost 3 bases and 6 bases, in that order; junction bases with no gene match: 8. The V gene's germline CDR1 is GTSNPN and CDR2 SVGIG (reference sequence). The CDR3 loop is CAWSAWTGGQPQHF. CDR3 bases: TGTGCCTGGAGCGCCTGGACAGGAGGTCAGCCCCAGCATTTT.

V usage is TRBV3-1 (or the pseudogene TRBV3-2) and J usage is TRBJ1-1; the D gene is possibly TRBD1 (5 bases). Germline CDR1 and CDR2: LGHDT and YNNKEL (reference sequence). Trimming cost V 0 bases and J 1 base, with 9 bases left between them. The CDR3 is made up of 15 amino acids. CDR3 sequence: CASSQDRRGNTEAFF. The CDR3 coding sequence is TGTGCCAGCAGCCAAGATAGGAGGGGGAACACTGAAGCTTTCTTT.

The chain links TRBV6-5 to TRBJ1-5, with 7 bases lining up with TRBD1. The germline V gene encodes CDR1 MNHEY and CDR2 SVGAGI. The CDR3 totals 13 residues. V was clipped by 4 bases and J by 6 bases; unmatched bases: 3. CDR3 coding DNA: TGTGCCAGCAGTTCGGACAGGAGTCAGCCCCAGCATTTT. Translating gives CASSSDRSQPQHF.

The chain carries TRBV6-2 or TRBV6-3 and TRBJ1-5, with D tentatively TRBD1 (5 bases). Trimming pared 0 bases from V and 9 bases from J, leaving 18 bases between. The CDR3 has 16 amino acids. The germline V gene encodes CDR1 MNHEY and CDR2 SVGEGT. This CDR3 reads CASSYSILWGGRPQHF. DNA of the CDR3: TGTGCCAGCAGTTACTCGATCCTATGGGGGGGACGGCCCCAGCATTTT.

The gene calls are TRBV30 and TRBJ1-6; TRBD1 is a possible D gene (6 bases). CDR1 is GTSNPN, CDR2 SVGIG, per germline (reference sequence). Between the trimmed V and J ends, which lost 0 bases and 7 bases, there was a span of 16 bases. This CDR3 has 16 residues. CDR3 sequence: CAWSVMGTPANSPLHF. In nucleotides, the CDR3 is TGTGCCTGGAGTGTCATGGGGACACCCGCAAATTCACCCCTCCACTTT.

The chain employs TRBV10-2 and TRBJ2-3; the D gene is possibly TRBD2 (6 bases). Looked up from germline, CDR1 is WSHSY and CDR2 is SAAADI. Trimming cost V 0 bases and J 4 bases, with 8 bases left between them. This CDR3 has 14 amino acids. The CDR3 spells CASSESGGPDTQYF. CDR3 in DNA: TGCGCCAGCAGTGAGTCGGGGGGTCCAGATACGCAGTATTTT.

The V and J genes are TRBV19 and TRBJ1-4; the match to TRBD1 covers 7 bases. V shed 5 bases, J shed 7 bases, and the junction held 1 base outside the gene matches. Germline loops: CDR1 LNHDA, CDR2 SQIVND (reference sequence). The CDR3 length is 12 residues. As DNA, the CDR3 is TGTGCCAGTAGTGACAGGGTTGAAAAACTGTTTTTT. This translates into CASSDRVEKLFF.

This clone was seen only once. This rearrangement joins TRBV6-5 to TRBJ2-5; D gene ambiguous. The CDR3 is made up of 14 amino acids. The V end lost 8 bases, the J end lost 9 bases, and 22 bases lay between the germline ends. The germline V gene has CDR1 MNHEY and CDR2 SVGAGI. CDR3 loop: CASSSHRPGEAQYF. In DNA, the CDR3 is TGTGCCAGCTCCTCTCACCGGCCCGGAGAAGCCCAGTACTTC.

The table lists this clone with a count of one. The chain links TRBV7-2 to TRBJ1-1; D remains ambiguous. CDR1 and CDR2 from the germline V gene are SGHTA and FQGNSA. The CDR3 totals 13 residues. The V end lost 5 bases, the J end lost 4 bases, and 11 bases lay between the germline ends. CDR3 nucleotide sequence: TGTGCCAGCAGCCCCCGTTCCCGCACTGAAGCTTTCTTT. Encoded protein: CASSPRSRTEAFF.

The chain has TRBV18 and TRBJ2-7; TRBD1 matches at 8 bases. The germline gives CDR1 KGHSH, CDR2 LQKENI. Trimming took 5 bases from V and 3 from J; bases not matched to a gene: 6. The CDR3 contains 14 residues. CDR3 amino acids: CASSSDRENYEQYF. CDR3 in DNA: TGTGCCAGCTCATCGGACAGGGAAAACTACGAGCAGTACTTC.

The chain uses TRBV19 and TRBJ2-2; TRBD1 matches at 8 bases. V gave up 5 bases and J gave up 3 bases; unmatched junction bases: 20. There are 20 residues in the CDR3. The germline gives CDR1 LNHDA, CDR2 SQIVND (reference sequence). As DNA, the CDR3 is TGTGCCAGTAGTCCCTTTGGACAGGGCAACCTGGCGACAGACACCGGGGAGCTGTTTTTT. Its translation is CASSPFGQGNLATDTGELFF.